This T cell receptor (beta chain) was obtained from a study of shared clonotypes between healthy human individuals. This CDR3 spans 18 amino acids. The trim removed 8 bases at V and 0 bases at J, leaving 14 bases unmatched. Germline assignment: CDR1 MGHDK and CDR2 SYGVNS. This clone has just one count. The method was immunoSEQ multiplex PCR; TCRdb's version includes in-frame clones alone and lacks a portion of them. The data show around 1.5 million clones, approximately 98% seen once. The sequencing sample was made of naive CD4+ T cells sorted from blood. Subset noted: CD45RA+ positively selected. The rearrangement joins TRBV25-1 to TRBJ1-3; 9 bases line up with TRBD1. This receptor was taken from a man aged 25 to 40 in good health. In DNA form, the CDR3 reads TGTGCCAGCGGTCCCACGGCCGGGACAGGGAGCTCTGGAAACACCATATATTTT. It encodes CASGPTAGTGSSGNTIYF.